The rows below give T cell receptor beta chains drawn from one sample of a study of T cells and copy number aberrations in small-cell lung cancer. The method was immunoSEQ multiplex PCR; TCRdb's version includes in-frame clones alone and lacks a portion of them. The sample has over 5,000 clones, 65% to 85% seen once. Sequenced sample: tumor tissue. These receptors were taken from a man aged 45-65 years with small cell lung cancer. The CDR3 runs from the conserved cysteine through the conserved F or W. Clone size, where shown, is once, few, many, or a class for clones that have expanded.

clone_size	v_call	cdr3_aa
NA	TRBV4-1	CASSQAGVVETQYF
NA	TRBV7-3	CASSPVGAGDLYEQYF
NA	TRBV9	CASSVEWGTGYEQYF
once	TRBV10-1	CASSESGQPETQYF
few	TRBV10-1	CASSRQKYEQYF
NA	TRBV11-3	CASSLGGFNEQFF
NA	TRBV28	CASSERGLAGELFF
once	TRBV5-1	CASSLGDYSGNTIYF
NA	TRBV28	CASNIAGENYEQYF
NA	TRBV29-1	CSVPGGQVHGYEQYF
few	TRBV27	CASSLGTSGYNEQFF
NA	TRBV15	CATSRGGGGLSDEKLFF
NA	TRBV5-1	CASSLNGDSGNTIYF
once	TRBV18	CASSRDSPGEQYF
NA	TRBV29-1	CSVEAGAVGEQFF
NA	TRBV14	CASSYAREHGYTF
NA	TRBV6-5	CASSYWPGLNEKLFF
few	TRBV19	CASSIIRRSSVTGELFF
NA	TRBV29-1	CSVVPGLSGNTIYF
few	TRBV6-1	CASSETRDGNTIYF
NA	TRBV5-1	CASSLGPTQGTEAFF
NA	TRBV14	CASSQVGNTGELFF
few	TRBV7-8	CASSLVLRGTEAFF
NA	TRBV9	CASSDPATDTQYF
NA	TRBV30	CAWTSGGGGTGANVLTF
NA	TRBV18	CASSPRGTGGNTEAFF
once	TRBV10-1	CASSRDRDSEQYF
NA	TRBV5-1	CASSSGQGAQETQYF
once	TRBV6-1	CASSATTGGGQPQHF
NA	TRBV5-5	CASSFPGENEQFF
medium-sized	TRBV7-9	CASSFGTASYEQYF
NA	TRBV4-2	CASSQDVRAGELFF
NA	TRBV7-6	CASSPPGTSSYNEQFF
NA	TRBV2	CASSDGGGQPQHF
NA	TRBV30	CAWSVLARPYNEQFF
NA	TRBV18	CASSPPRQAYEQYF
NA	TRBV5-5	CASSLEPGYNEQFF
NA	TRBV9	CASSVVPYTGELFF
NA	TRBV28	CASSLWLSGEEQYF
NA	TRBV9	CASSVEPTSGINEQFF
NA	TRBV28	CASSLRRTEAFF
NA	TRBV5-5	CASSLVATGELFF
NA	TRBV10-3	CAISPTGGAPFNQPQHF
NA	TRBV28	CASSLFETKSSGYTF
NA	TRBV21-1	CASSKTLQKGNEQFF
NA	TRBV11-2	CASSFGTADGAFF
NA	TRBV6-5	CASRDVGSHQPQHF
NA	TRBV18	CASSLSRQVMNTEAFF
NA	TRBV29-1	CSARTSGTGTGELFF
NA	TRBV7-3	CASSLSPAEETQYF
NA	TRBV5-6	CASASSYNEQFF